This is a list of T cell receptor beta chains from one sample in a study of T cell changes during pregnancy in multiple sclerosis. This table comes from immunoSEQ multiplex PCR, and its TCRdb copy is limited to in-frame clones, with some not included. The sample carries tens of thousands of clones, over 80% recorded once. The source was peripheral blood, collected in the first trimester of pregnancy. The source is a female donor with multiple sclerosis, enrolled in a pregnancy study. Both conserved end residues are part of each CDR3. The D gene is left open where the match is weak. Not all rows give a size; the values are once, few, many and, for expanded clones, a class.

v_gene	abundance	d_gene	j_gene	CDR3aa	CDR3nt
TRBV5-8	NA	TRBD1	TRBJ2-2	CASSLKTGGTGELFF	TGTGCCAGCAGCTTGAAGACAGGGGGGACCGGGGAGCTGTTTTTT
TRBV7-9	NA	NA	TRBJ1-6	CASRLAGTNSPLHF	TGTGCCAGCAGATTGGCGGGGACCAATTCACCCCTCCACTTT
TRBV7-9	NA	NA	TRBJ2-1	CASSLAQGEGYNEQFF	TGTGCCAGCAGCTTAGCACAGGGGGAGGGATACAATGAGCAGTTCTTC
TRBV7-2	NA	TRBD2	TRBJ2-7	CASSLAGGGYEQYF	TGTGCCAGCAGCTTAGCCGGGGGGGGGTACGAGCAGTACTTC
TRBV4-3	once	NA	TRBJ2-7	CASSQDRVSLRSYEQYF	TGCGCCAGCAGCCAAGACAGGGTCTCCCTCCGCTCCTACGAGCAGTACTTC
TRBV7-2	NA	TRBD1	TRBJ1-5	CASSLAGTGNQPQHF	TGTGCCAGCAGCTTAGCCGGGACAGGGAATCAGCCCCAGCATTTT
TRBV2	NA	NA	TRBJ2-7	CASSEGGGRSYEQYF	TGTGCCAGCAGTGAAGGGGGGGGGCGCTCCTACGAGCAGTACTTC
TRBV2	NA	NA	TRBJ1-2	CASSDLGGPNYGYTF	TGTGCCAGCAGTGACCTTGGGGGCCCTAACTATGGCTACACCTTC
TRBV27	NA	TRBD1	TRBJ1-3	CASSLRPPGQGAFGGNTIYF	TGTGCCAGCAGTTTACGCCCGCCGGGACAGGGGGCTTTCGGTGGAAACACCATATATTTT
TRBV25-1	NA	NA	TRBJ2-7	CASSEPGLYEQYF	TGTGCCAGCAGTGAACCGGGACTTTACGAGCAGTACTTC
TRBV7-9	NA	NA	TRBJ2-5	CASSLELESRETQYF	TGTGCCAGCAGCTTAGAGCTAGAGAGTAGAGAGACCCAGTACTTC
TRBV28	NA	TRBD2	TRBJ2-7	CASSPPGLAGDYEQYF	TGTGCCAGCAGTCCCCCGGGGCTAGCGGGTGATTACGAGCAGTACTTC
TRBV6-5	once	NA	TRBJ1-6	CASRDRENSPLHF	TGTGCCAGCAGAGACAGAGAGAATTCACCCCTCCACTTT
TRBV4-2	NA	NA	TRBJ2-5	CASSQGDSVETQYF	TGTGCCAGCAGCCAAGGTGATAGCGTAGAGACCCAGTACTTC
TRBV4-1	NA	NA	TRBJ2-5	CASSHQAGETQYF	TGCGCCAGCAGCCACCAGGCGGGGGAGACCCAGTACTTC
TRBV5-1	NA	TRBD1	TRBJ1-2	CASSLSDRGPEGYTF	TGCGCCAGCAGCTTGAGTGACAGGGGCCCGGAGGGCTACACCTTC
TRBV2	NA	NA	TRBJ1-2	CASSQKGGSNGYTF	TGTGCCAGCAGTCAAAAAGGGGGAAGCAATGGCTACACCTTC
TRBV19	NA	TRBD1	TRBJ1-2	CASSPGQGVAGYTF	TGTGCCAGTAGTCCTGGACAGGGGGTGGCTGGCTACACCTTC
TRBV10-3	NA	TRBD2	TRBJ2-7	CAIRAGGPVGTYEQYF	TGTGCCATCAGGGCGGGAGGGCCAGTAGGGACCTACGAGCAGTACTTC
TRBV6-5	NA	NA	TRBJ2-2	CASSLTGTRGELFF	TGTGCCAGCAGCCTCACAGGGACACGGGGGGAGCTGTTTTTT
TRBV5-1	NA	NA	TRBJ1-2	CASSRTRDAYGYTF	TGCGCCAGCAGCCGAACGAGGGATGCCTATGGCTACACCTTC
TRBV4-1	NA	TRBD1	TRBJ1-4	CASSQEGDRGKYEKLFF	TGCGCCAGCAGCCAAGAGGGGGACAGGGGGAAGTACGAAAAACTGTTTTTT
TRBV19	NA	NA	TRBJ2-2	CASSNRREDTGELFF	TGTGCCAGTAGCAATCGGCGGGAAGACACCGGGGAGCTGTTTTTT
TRBV7-2	NA	NA	TRBJ2-7	CASSFAFRGYEQYF	TGTGCCAGCAGCTTTGCCTTCAGGGGCTACGAGCAGTACTTC
TRBV5-6	NA	NA	TRBJ1-1	CASSLGQGLPEAFF	TGTGCCAGCAGCTTGGGTCAGGGGTTGCCTGAAGCTTTCTTT
TRBV5-4	once	NA	TRBJ1-2	CASSWPGQINYGYTF	TGTGCCAGCAGCTGGCCCGGACAGATAAACTATGGCTACACCTTC
TRBV2	NA	TRBD1	TRBJ2-1	CASLRPGQGFNEQFF	TGTGCCAGCCTCAGACCGGGACAGGGTTTCAATGAGCAGTTCTTC
TRBV7-3	NA	NA	TRBJ2-7	CASSLVSHGDYEQYF	TGTGCCAGCAGCTTAGTTTCTCACGGGGACTACGAGCAGTACTTC
TRBV7-8	NA	NA	TRBJ2-7	CASSLSRVESYEQYF	TGTGCCAGCAGCTTATCCAGGGTAGAATCCTACGAGCAGTACTTC
TRBV6-6	NA	TRBD1	TRBJ1-2	CASSPQGYTHGYTF	TGTGCCAGCAGTCCACAGGGGTATACCCATGGCTACACCTTC
TRBV19	few	NA	TRBJ1-5	CATLGGWDQPQHF	TGTGCCACTCTGGGGGGATGGGATCAGCCCCAGCATTTT
TRBV6-5	NA	TRBD1	TRBJ2-7	CASRTGPPPYEQYF	TGTGCCAGTCGGACAGGGCCTCCTCCCTACGAGCAGTACTTC